Presented here are 30 T cell receptor beta chains from one specimen sequenced in a study of post-analysis software for immune sequencing data. Findings of the study overall: Comparison of patients with controls showed roughly five TRBV segments more frequent in patients, TRBV5-6, TRBV5-1 and TRBV20-1 among them.

These receptors' antigens are unknown. Prepared libraries of TCR beta cDNA carried unique molecular identifiers. TCRdb reprocessed the PCR reads via MiXCR and lists one record per CDR3 protein. This sample has hundreds of thousands of distinct CDR3 sequences; approximately 33% occur once, and the top ten carry around an eighth. The sample consisted of blood. The receptors here all came from a girl aged 10 to 17 with multiple sclerosis.

V usage is TRBV5-4 and J usage is TRBJ2-1, with TRBD1 identical over 7 bases. The J call could be wrong; TRBJ2-7 is a better fit for the DNA end. Looked up from germline, CDR1 is SGHNT and CDR2 is YYREEE (reference sequence). The CDR3 loop spans 16 amino acids. CDR3 DNA sequence: TGTGCCAGCAGCACCTGGACAGGTCACACCTACAATGAGCAGTACTTC. Protein product: CASSTWTGHTYNEQYF.

This clonotype was seen only a few times. The chain recombines TRBV24-1 with TRBJ2-1; unclear D gene. Germline CDR1 reads KGHDR; CDR2 reads SFDVKD. Trimming pared 4 bases from V and 9 bases from J, leaving 9 bases between. There are 12 residues in the CDR3. CDR3 amino acids: CATSDLKGEQFF. Here the CDR3 DNA reads TGTGCCACCAGTGACCTAAAGGGTGAGCAGTTCTTC.

This clonotype was detected a few times. The CDR3 loop reads CASSQTGKNTEAFF. In nucleotides, the CDR3 is TGTGCCAGCTCACAGACGGGTAAGAACACTGAAGCTTTCTTT. The chain joins TRBV6-2 or TRBV6-3 to TRBJ1-1; D not certain. Germline V gene data show CDR1 as MNHEY and CDR2 as SVGEGT. The CDR3 is made up of 14 amino acids. Trimming took 8 bases from V and 1 from J, leaving 14 bases between them.

This chain uses TRBV4-3 with TRBJ1-1; 7 positions agree with TRBD1. The V gene end was trimmed by 0 bases and the J gene end by 0 bases; junction bases not matched to a gene: 4. Per germline, CDR1 LGHNA and CDR2 YSLEER. The CDR3 runs to 16 residues. This CDR3 is CASSQERGQLNTEAFF. CDR3 in DNA: TGCGCCAGCAGCCAAGAAAGGGGACAGCTGAACACTGAAGCTTTCTTT.

J is TRBJ1-1 and V is TRBV7-2; D gene uncertain. V was trimmed by 5 bases and J by 13 bases, leaving 20 bases between them. Germline V gives CDR1 SGHTA, CDR2 FQGNSA. The CDR3 spans 13 residues. The CDR3 region has the DNA TGTGCCAGCAGCCCCCGGACCCTTTCGGAGGGTTTCTTT. Translation gives CASSPRTLSEGFF. The variable domain in full, completed from reference TRBV7-2 and TRBJ1-1, reads GAGVSQSPSNKVTEKGKDVELRCDPISGHTALYWYRQSLGQGLEFLIYFQGNSAPDKSGLPSDRFSAERTGGSVSTLTIQRTQQEDSAVYLCASSPRTLSEGFFGQGTRLTVV.

This clonotype was counted only a few times. This chain connects TRBV20-1 to TRBJ2-1, with 10 bases aligning to TRBD1. The CDR3 runs 15 residues. Unmatched junction bases numbered 7, after V lost 4 bases and J lost 4 bases. Germline loops: CDR1 DFQATT, CDR2 SNEGSKA (reference sequence). The CDR3 sequence: CSATNGTGAYNEQFF. The CDR3 DNA is TGCAGTGCTACTAACGGGACAGGGGCGTACAATGAGCAGTTCTTC.

The gene calls are TRBV27 and TRBJ2-3; TRBD2 aligns across 8 bases. CDR3 length: 15 amino acids. V dropped 4 bases and J dropped 3; count of bases not matched to a gene: 6. Germline V gene lookup returns CDR1 MNHEY and CDR2 SMNVEV (reference sequence). The CDR3 bases are TGTGCCAGCAGTTCCACGGGGGGGCCTACAGATACGCAGTATTTT. Translated: CASSSTGGPTDTQYF.

This clonotype has just a few counts. The V and J genes are TRBV12-3 or TRBV12-4 and TRBJ2-6, with D unclear. Trimming took 10 bases from V and 0 from J, leaving 13 bases between them. The CDR3 is 15 residues long. The CDR3 DNA reads TGTGCCACTATTGAAGCGTACTCTGGGGCCAACGTCCTGACTTTC. Its translation is CATIEAYSGANVLTF.

This chain links TRBV5-1 with TRBJ1-2; no definite D call. Looked up from germline, CDR1 is SGHRS and CDR2 is YFSETQ. Deletions cut 4 bases from V and 8 bases from J, with 15 bases between. The CDR3 has 13 residues. As DNA, the CDR3 is TGCGCCAGCAGCCTTGAGGCGTTGATGGGCTACACCTTC. It yields the protein CASSLEALMGYTF.

The chain has TRBV6-2 or TRBV6-3 and TRBJ2-7; TRBD2 agrees at 11 bases. Per germline, CDR1 MNHEY and CDR2 SVGEGT. The CDR3 contains 15 residues. V trimming: 5 bases; J trimming: 3 bases; junction bases outside the gene matches: 6. The CDR3 here is CASSNPGLAVYEQYF. CDR3 in DNA: TGTGCCAGCAGTAATCCGGGACTAGCGGTCTACGAGCAGTACTTC.

This clonotype was seen a handful of times. The rearrangement uses TRBV7-9 and TRBJ2-6; maybe TRBD1 (5 bases). Germline V gives CDR1 SEHNR, CDR2 FQNEAQ (reference sequence). Trimming removed 5 bases from V and 4 bases from J, with 6 bases in between. The CDR3 runs 13 residues. The CDR3 sequence is CASSPGGANVLTF. CDR3 coding DNA: TGTGCCAGCAGCCCAGGGGGGGCCAACGTCCTGACTTTC.

The chain employs TRBV29-1 and TRBJ2-1; tentatively, D is TRBD1 or TRBD2 (5 bases each). The CDR3 covers 14 residues. The germline gives CDR1 SQVTM, CDR2 ANQGSEA. The V gene lost 5 bases and the J gene lost 4 bases, with 15 bases spanning the gap. The CDR3 bases are TGCAGCGTTCCCGGGACCAGCTCTTACAATGAGCAGTTCTTC. Translating gives CSVPGTSSYNEQFF.

This chain joins TRBV28 and TRBJ1-5; 7 bases line up with TRBD1. V was pared by 5 bases and J by 3 bases, with 10 bases of the junction left unmatched. CDR1 and CDR2 (germline): MDHEN, SYDVKM. CDR3 length: 16 amino acids. The CDR3 DNA reads as TGTGCCAGCAGTCCACATTTCGGACAGGTCAATCAGCCCCAGCATTTT. Translating it yields CASSPHFGQVNQPQHF.

The sample holds many counts of this clonotype. The V and J genes are TRBV7-3 and TRBJ2-5; unclear D gene. With 1 base removed from V and 4 bases from J, the gap between germline ends came to 7 bases. This CDR3 comprises 13 residues. Germline V gene sequence: CDR1 SGHTA, CDR2 FQGTGA. CDR3 region: CASSLNYGETQYF. Here the CDR3 DNA reads TGTGCCAGCAGCTTAAACTACGGAGAGACCCAGTACTTC. The complete variable domain, with remaining parts taken from reference TRBV7-3 and TRBJ2-5, reads GAGVSQTPSNKVTEKGKYVELRCDPISGHTALYWYRQSLGQGPEFLIYFQGTGAADDSGLPNDRFFAVRPEGSVSTLKIQRTERGDSAVYLCASSLNYGETQYFGPGTRLLVL.

Comment on this clonotype: A read error may account for a junction end that differs from germline. J is TRBJ2-1 and V is TRBV7-3; 7 bases fit TRBD2. The CDR3 is made up of 16 amino acids. The germline gives CDR1 SGHTA, CDR2 FQGTGA. The CDR3 region is CAGSPAQSGAYNEQFF. The CDR3 DNA follows: TGTGCCGGCAGCCCCGCCCAGAGCGGGGCCTACAATGAGCAGTTCTTC.

The chain recombines TRBV7-2 with TRBJ2-5, with 8 nucleotides matching TRBD1. Germline trimming cut 5 bases from V and 5 bases from J; bases unmatched to any gene: 7. In germline, CDR1 is SGHTA, CDR2 FQGNSA. The CDR3 runs to 14 residues. The CDR3 sequence is CASSDPGGRETQYF. The CDR3 DNA follows: TGTGCCAGCAGCGATCCAGGGGGCCGGGAGACCCAGTACTTC.

The chain employs TRBV12-5 and TRBJ2-7; no reliable D call. V lost 1 base and J 3 bases, leaving 4 bases between the germline ends. Looked up from germline, CDR1 is LGHNT and CDR2 is FRNRAP. The CDR3 has 12 amino acids. Here the CDR3 reads CASGLESYEQYF. The DNA for the CDR3 is TGTGCTAGTGGTTTGGAGAGCTACGAGCAGTACTTC.

On this clonotype: At one end the junction does not follow the germline gene, possibly because of a read error. The J gene is TRBJ1-2, the V gene TRBV7-8, with D uncertain. Per germline, CDR1 SGHVS and CDR2 FQNEAQ. CDR3 length equals 13 residues. As DNA, the CDR3 is TGTGCCAGCAACTTAGCGCAGGAGACCGGCTACACCTTC. The encoded protein is CASNLAQETGYTF.

This clonotype was seen more than once but under ten times. This chain joins TRBV20-1 and TRBJ2-3; no clear D gene. The CDR3 is 13 residues long. Per the germline V gene, CDR1 is DFQATT and CDR2 is SNEGSKA (reference sequence). Trimming took 1 base from V and 6 from J, leaving 11 bases between them. Here the CDR3 reads CSARGPRLDTQYF. CDR3 coding DNA: TGCAGTGCTAGAGGCCCCAGGCTCGATACGCAGTATTTT.

The chain employs TRBV3-1 and TRBJ2-5, with TRBD2 identical over 9 bases. In germline, CDR1 is LGHDT, CDR2 YNNKEL (reference sequence). J gave up 4 bases and V 0 bases, and 3 bases lay outside the gene matches. The CDR3 is 15 residues long. The CDR3 sequence is CASSQDASGAETQYF. Here the CDR3 DNA reads TGTGCCAGCAGCCAAGATGCTAGCGGGGCAGAGACCCAGTACTTC.

This sequence joins TRBV28 and TRBJ2-1; unclear D gene. The last part of the DNA fits TRBJ2-7 better; the J call may be wrong. CDR3 length: 13 residues. Germline V gives CDR1 MDHEN, CDR2 SYDVKM. CDR3 sequence (DNA): TGTGCCAGCAGTTTCCCCCCCGGGTACGAGCAGTACTTC. Amino acid sequence: CASSFPPGYEQYF.

The chain carries TRBV12-3 or TRBV12-4 and TRBJ2-6, with D perhaps matching TRBD1 (5 bases). V lost 6 bases and J 4 bases, leaving 10 bases between the germline ends. This CDR3 has 14 residues. CDR3 DNA sequence: TGTGCCAGCAGGCAGGGATCCGGGGCCAACGTCCTGACTTTC. Its translation: CASRQGSGANVLTF.

The table lists this clonotype with a few counts. The rearrangement joins TRBV6-2 or TRBV6-3 to TRBJ1-5; D is unresolved. Trimming cost V 3 bases and J 6 bases, with 15 bases left between them. The CDR3 is 15 amino acids. The germline CDR1 and CDR2 sequences are MNHEY and SVGEGT. In DNA form, the CDR3 reads TGTGCCAGCAGTTATCTAGCAGGAGATGGTCAGCCCCAGCATTTT. Its protein is CASSYLAGDGQPQHF.

J is TRBJ2-3 and V is TRBV6-5; TRBD2 agrees at 9 bases. The CDR3 loop spans 15 amino acids. J gave up 7 bases and V 7 bases, and 12 bases lay outside the gene matches. Germline CDR1 reads MNHEY; CDR2 reads SVGAGI. CDR3 coding DNA: TGTGCCAGCACCCAGAGGGCGGGGGGGCCGTATACGCAGTATTTT. This gives the protein CASTQRAGGPYTQYF.

The sample holds many counts of this clonotype. The chain is built from TRBV29-1 and TRBJ2-1, with 7 bases lining up with TRBD1. There are 14 residues in the CDR3. V gave up 3 bases and J gave up 3 bases; unmatched junction bases: 5. Germline V gives CDR1 SQVTM, CDR2 ANQGSEA. In DNA, the CDR3 is TGCAGCGTTGAGCCGGCAGGGGGCTACAATGAGCAGTTCTTC. Residues: CSVEPAGGYNEQFF.

The chain is built from TRBV30 and TRBJ1-6; no clear D. CDR3 size: 14 residues. The V end lost 6 bases, the J end lost 7 bases, and 16 bases lay between the germline ends. CDR1 and CDR2 (germline): GTSNPN, SVGIG (reference sequence). The CDR3 reads CACPGNQGNSPLHF. In DNA form, the CDR3 reads TGTGCCTGCCCTGGGAACCAAGGGAATTCACCCCTCCACTTT.

V gene TRBV28 combines with J gene TRBJ2-5; D perhaps matches TRBD2 (6 bases). The J call is uncertain, as TRBJ2-7 better fits the DNA end. The CDR3 has 13 residues. Germline V gene lookup returns CDR1 MDHEN and CDR2 SYDVKM. The CDR3 sequence: CATEGGAQDEQYF. In DNA, the CDR3 is TGTGCCACAGAAGGAGGGGCTCAAGACGAGCAGTACTTC.

This clonotype was detected only a few times. The chain uses TRBV7-2 and TRBJ2-7, with D perhaps TRBD2 (5 bases). CDR1 and CDR2 (germline): SGHTA, FQGNSA. The CDR3 is 13 amino acids. V was clipped by 3 bases and J by 4 bases, with 10 bases between them. The CDR3 region is CASSFGQRYEQYF. In DNA, the CDR3 is TGTGCCAGCAGCTTCGGTCAGCGGTACGAGCAGTACTTC.

The gene calls are TRBV25-1 and TRBJ2-2; TRBD2 might be the D (6 bases). From germline, CDR1 is MGHDK and CDR2 SYGVNS. This CDR3 has 15 amino acids. The V end lost 4 bases, the J end lost 3 bases, and 12 bases lay between the germline ends. CDR3 protein: CASSGSSDYTGELFF. The CDR3 DNA is TGTGCCAGCAGTGGCTCTAGCGACTACACCGGGGAGCTGTTTTTT.

The V and J genes are TRBV4-3 and TRBJ2-2, with a weak D call TRBD2 (5 bases). From germline, CDR1 is LGHNA and CDR2 YSLEER. The CDR3 totals 16 residues. The germline V and J ends were trimmed by 1 base and 0 bases, with 9 bases remaining between them. CDR3 sequence reads: CASSQGNSANTGELFF. DNA of the CDR3: TGCGCCAGCAGCCAAGGAAATAGCGCGAACACCGGGGAGCTGTTTTTT.